This paragraph covers one T cell receptor beta chain sequence. As yet, its antigen is unknown. With 60 Vbeta and 13 Jbeta primers, the PCR was carried out. Some clones are missing from TCRdb's copy, which holds only in-frame ones; the method was immunoSEQ multiplex PCR. The table has about 180,000 clones, around 79% seen once. Germline V gene sequence: CDR1 LGHNA, CDR2 YSLEER. V was trimmed by 4 bases and J by 11 bases, leaving 20 bases between them. There are 14 residues in the CDR3. This specimen belongs to a study of cytomegalovirus exposure and HLA in healthy donors. Study conclusions and caveats: Reportedly, a later analysis found an Asian-associated ancestry cluster had fewer N-insertions than the roughly 700-donor mean.

The origin of this receptor is a woman in her thirties or forties in good health and CMV-seronegative. The chain links TRBV4-3 to TRBJ2-5; maybe TRBD2 (5 bases). Sequencing was performed on PBMCs. The CDR3 protein is CASSRVVPFGEQYF. The CDR3 DNA follows: TGCGCCAGCAGCCGGGTAGTGCCCTTTGGGGAGCAGTACTTC.